The 5 T cell receptor beta chains below all came from one sample that was sequenced in a study of blood T cell repertoires in COVID-19. Measured with immunoSEQ multiplex PCR; TCRdb has only the in-frame clones, and not every one. Of about 240,000 clones listed, more than 85% are singletons. Sequencing was performed on peripheral blood. The source is a woman in her 70s with active or convalescent COVID-19.

This sequence joins TRBV5-4 and TRBJ1-4; D call uncertain. Germline V gene lookup returns CDR1 SGHNT and CDR2 YYREEE (reference sequence). This CDR3 comprises 15 residues. Trimming took off 2 bases at V and 7 bases at J, with 15 bases between the two ends. The CDR3 protein is CASSFPGGPAEKLFF. The CDR3 nucleotides read TGTGCCAGCAGCTTTCCCGGAGGGCCAGCTGAAAAACTGTTTTTT.

The J gene is TRBJ1-1, the V gene TRBV2, with 9 bases that match TRBD1. V trimming: 5 bases; J trimming: 5 bases; junction bases outside the gene matches: 6. The germline V gene has CDR1 SNHLY and CDR2 FYNNEI. There are 14 residues in the CDR3. CDR3 nucleotides: TGTGCCAGCAGTTTGGACAGGGGAGGTACTGAAGCTTTCTTT. As protein: CASSLDRGGTEAFF.

The rearrangement uses TRBV28 and TRBJ1-2; tentative D call: TRBD1 (5 bases). V lost 3 bases to trimming and J lost 7 bases, with 12 bases between them. The CDR3 is made up of 13 amino acids. Germline CDR1 is MDHEN and CDR2 is SYDVKM. DNA for the CDR3: TGTGCCAGCAGTTTGGGCAGGGAACGTGGCTACACCTTC. This translates into CASSLGRERGYTF.

The chain uses TRBV5-6 and TRBJ2-7; 10 bases fit TRBD1. This CDR3 is built from 16 residues. In germline, CDR1 is SGHDT, CDR2 YYEEEE. J lost 7 bases, V lost 1 base, and 11 bases had no gene match. The chain's CDR3 is CASSLTPGQGSREQYF. CDR3 bases: TGTGCCAGCAGCTTGACGCCGGGACAGGGGTCGCGGGAGCAGTACTTC.

This clone was observed once. This chain joins TRBV9 and TRBJ1-6; 9 bases agree with TRBD1. J gave up 8 bases and V 3 bases, and 3 bases lay outside the gene matches. Looked up from germline, CDR1 is SGDLS and CDR2 is YYNGEE. This CDR3 is built from 14 residues. The CDR3 DNA is TGTGCCAGCAGCGGGACAGGGGAGGATTCACCCCTCCACTTT. It translates to CASSGTGEDSPLHF.